The rows below give T cell receptor beta chains drawn from one sample of a study of CD8+ T cells in alopecia areata. Generated by immunoSEQ multiplex PCR, the TCRdb table keeps only in-frame clones and is missing some. The profile shows approximately 45,000 clones, about two thirds of them singletons. The sequenced sample was CD8+ T cells sorted from blood, obtained at week 4, from a patient treated with tofacitinib. The receptors were gathered from a human donor with alopecia areata. CDR3s include the opening cysteine and the closing phenylalanine or tryptophan. The D gene is left open where the match is weak. Size is omitted from some rows. Given values are once, few, many or a class for expanded clones.

j_call: TRBJ2-7; d_call: TRBD1; clone_size: .; v_call: TRBV30; cdr3_nt: TGTGCCTGGGCCTCCGGGACAGGGTCCTACGAGCAGTACTTC; cdr3_aa: CAWASGTGSYEQYF
j_call: TRBJ2-5; d_call: .; clone_size: .; v_call: TRBV9; cdr3_nt: TGTGCCAGCAGCGTAGGCGGCGGGGACGGGGCCCAGTACTTC; cdr3_aa: CASSVGGGDGAQYF
j_call: TRBJ2-1; d_call: .; clone_size: .; v_call: TRBV9; cdr3_nt: TGTGCCAGCAGCGGGGGCAATGAGCAGTTCTTC; cdr3_aa: CASSGGNEQFF
j_call: TRBJ1-5; d_call: .; clone_size: .; v_call: TRBV28; cdr3_nt: TGTGCCAGCAGTTTAAGGGTATCGGATCAGCCCCAGCATTTT; cdr3_aa: CASSLRVSDQPQHF
j_call: TRBJ2-3; d_call: .; clone_size: .; v_call: TRBV5-6; cdr3_nt: TGTGCCAGCAGCCAATACGACAATACGCAGTATTTT; cdr3_aa: CASSQYDNTQYF
j_call: TRBJ2-2; d_call: TRBD2; clone_size: .; v_call: TRBV13; cdr3_nt: TGTGCCAGCAGCCCAATCGGAAGCGGGGAAAACACCGGGGAGCTGTTTTTT; cdr3_aa: CASSPIGSGENTGELFF
j_call: TRBJ2-5; d_call: .; clone_size: few; v_call: TRBV5-1; cdr3_nt: TGCGCCAGCAGCGTTCAGTTTAGAGGGACCCAGTACTTC; cdr3_aa: CASSVQFRGTQYF
j_call: TRBJ2-3; d_call: .; clone_size: .; v_call: TRBV29-1; cdr3_nt: TGCAGCGCGACTCGGGGTAGCACAGATACGCAGTATTTT; cdr3_aa: CSATRGSTDTQYF
j_call: TRBJ2-4; d_call: TRBD1; clone_size: .; v_call: TRBV29-1; cdr3_nt: TGCAGCGTTGATTCCGGGACAGGGGAAGGCATTCAGTACTTC; cdr3_aa: CSVDSGTGEGIQYF
j_call: TRBJ1-1; d_call: .; clone_size: few; v_call: TRBV7-9; cdr3_nt: TGTGCCAGCAGCTATGGGAACACTGAAGCTTTCTTT; cdr3_aa: CASSYGNTEAFF
j_call: TRBJ2-1; d_call: TRBD1; clone_size: many; v_call: TRBV27; cdr3_nt: TGTGCCAGCAGACCCTTGACAGGGGGCGGCGGTGAGCAGTTCTTC; cdr3_aa: CASRPLTGGGGEQFF
j_call: TRBJ2-1; d_call: TRBD1; clone_size: .; v_call: TRBV4-3; cdr3_nt: TGCGCCAGCAGCCAAGATATAGGGGGCCCTTTCTACAATGAGCAGTTCTTC; cdr3_aa: CASSQDIGGPFYNEQFF
j_call: TRBJ2-3; d_call: .; clone_size: .; v_call: TRBV7-9; cdr3_nt: TGTGCCAGCAGCTTTAGGCTGGGGGAGACAGATACGCAGTATTTT; cdr3_aa: CASSFRLGETDTQYF
j_call: TRBJ1-1; d_call: .; clone_size: few; v_call: TRBV19; cdr3_nt: TGTGCCAGTACCATCCACAGCGAAGCTTTCTTT; cdr3_aa: CASTIHSEAFF
j_call: TRBJ2-7; d_call: .; clone_size: .; v_call: TRBV29-1; cdr3_nt: TGCAGCGTGAGGACAGTGGAGACCTACGAGCAGTACTTC; cdr3_aa: CSVRTVETYEQYF
j_call: TRBJ2-1; d_call: TRBD2; clone_size: .; v_call: TRBV28; cdr3_nt: TGTGCCAGCAGTCTTTTCGGGACTAGTATATATGAGCAGTTCTTC; cdr3_aa: CASSLFGTSIYEQFF
j_call: TRBJ2-1; d_call: .; clone_size: .; v_call: TRBV5-6; cdr3_nt: TGTGCCAGCAGCTTGCACAATGAGCAGTTCTTC; cdr3_aa: CASSLHNEQFF
j_call: TRBJ1-5; d_call: TRBD1; clone_size: .; v_call: TRBV27; cdr3_nt: TGTGCCAGCAGGCCCGAAGGGGGCGGAGGTCAGCCCCAGCATTTT; cdr3_aa: CASRPEGGGGQPQHF
j_call: TRBJ2-6; d_call: .; clone_size: few; v_call: TRBV30; cdr3_nt: TGTGCCTGGAGTGGGTCGGGTGGGGCCAACGTCCTGACTTTC; cdr3_aa: CAWSGSGGANVLTF
j_call: TRBJ1-3; d_call: .; clone_size: .; v_call: TRBV30; cdr3_nt: TGTGCCTGGGAGAGTGGTCAGGGCCGAAACACCATATATTTT; cdr3_aa: CAWESGQGRNTIYF
j_call: TRBJ2-3; d_call: .; clone_size: .; v_call: TRBV5-1; cdr3_nt: TGCGCCAGCAGCTCGGGCACAGATACGCAGTATTTT; cdr3_aa: CASSSGTDTQYF
j_call: TRBJ2-7; d_call: .; clone_size: few; v_call: TRBV10-3; cdr3_nt: TGTGCCATCAGTGACGAACGGCCCTACGAGCAGTACTTC; cdr3_aa: CAISDERPYEQYF
j_call: TRBJ2-2; d_call: .; clone_size: .; v_call: TRBV19; cdr3_nt: TGTGCCAGCATCGGGACACTGAACACCGGGGAGCTGTTTTTT; cdr3_aa: CASIGTLNTGELFF
j_call: TRBJ2-3; d_call: .; clone_size: .; v_call: TRBV5-6; cdr3_nt: TGTGCCAGCAGCCTAGACCGGGACCTGAACCCCACAGATACGCAGTATTTT; cdr3_aa: CASSLDRDLNPTDTQYF
j_call: TRBJ2-7; d_call: TRBD1; clone_size: .; v_call: TRBV15; cdr3_nt: TGTGCCACCAGCCGAGGACAGGGGGCTAACGAGCAGTACTTC; cdr3_aa: CATSRGQGANEQYF
j_call: TRBJ1-2; d_call: .; clone_size: .; v_call: TRBV29-1; cdr3_nt: TGCAGCGTTCATGCGGGAGCGTCCGATGGCTACACCTTC; cdr3_aa: CSVHAGASDGYTF
j_call: TRBJ2-1; d_call: TRBD2; clone_size: .; v_call: TRBV29-1; cdr3_nt: TGCAGCGTCCTTACTAGCGGGGGGTCTAATGAGCAGTTCTTC; cdr3_aa: CSVLTSGGSNEQFF
j_call: TRBJ2-7; d_call: .; clone_size: medium-sized; v_call: TRBV27; cdr3_nt: TGTGCCAGCAGCCTGGCACGGAGCTCCTACGAGCAGTACTTC; cdr3_aa: CASSLARSSYEQYF
j_call: TRBJ1-2; d_call: .; clone_size: .; v_call: TRBV29-1; cdr3_nt: TGCAGCGTTGGACCCGACAGGAACTATGGCTACACCTTC; cdr3_aa: CSVGPDRNYGYTF
j_call: TRBJ1-1; d_call: TRBD1; clone_size: .; v_call: TRBV15; cdr3_nt: TGTGCCACCAGCAGTACGGACAGGGAGTACACTGAAGCTTTCTTT; cdr3_aa: CATSSTDREYTEAFF
j_call: TRBJ1-1; d_call: .; clone_size: few; v_call: TRBV29-1; cdr3_nt: TGCAGCGTACAGGGCTCTCCTGAAGCTTTCTTT; cdr3_aa: CSVQGSPEAFF
j_call: TRBJ2-1; d_call: .; clone_size: few; v_call: TRBV30; cdr3_nt: TGTGCCTGGAGCACAGTGTCCGATGGCCATGAGCAGTTCTTC; cdr3_aa: CAWSTVSDGHEQFF
j_call: TRBJ2-7; d_call: .; clone_size: .; v_call: TRBV30; cdr3_nt: TGTGCCTGGACTCTCACGGAGGGAATACGAAAGGACTTC; cdr3_aa: CAWTLTEGIRKDF
j_call: TRBJ2-5; d_call: TRBD1; clone_size: once; v_call: TRBV25-1; cdr3_nt: TGTGCCAGCAGTGACCCCCAGACAGGGAAGTGGCAAGAGACCCAGTACTTC; cdr3_aa: CASSDPQTGKWQETQYF
j_call: TRBJ1-5; d_call: .; clone_size: .; v_call: TRBV4-1; cdr3_nt: TGCGCCAGCAGCCACCAGGGGCCTAGCAATCAGCCCCAGCATTTT; cdr3_aa: CASSHQGPSNQPQHF
j_call: TRBJ2-7; d_call: TRBD2; clone_size: .; v_call: TRBV30; cdr3_nt: TGTGCCTGGAGCGGACTAGCGGGGGCCTTAAAATCCTACGAGCAGTACTTC; cdr3_aa: CAWSGLAGALKSYEQYF
j_call: TRBJ2-1; d_call: .; clone_size: .; v_call: TRBV2; cdr3_nt: TGTGCCAGCAGTCCGTCGACAGAACCCAATGAGCAGTTCTTC; cdr3_aa: CASSPSTEPNEQFF
j_call: TRBJ1-2; d_call: .; clone_size: .; v_call: TRBV5-4; cdr3_nt: TGCGCCAGCAGCCAAGTTTCGCTAGCCACAGACTATGGCTACACCTTC; cdr3_aa: CASSQVSLATDYGYTF
j_call: TRBJ2-7; d_call: .; clone_size: few; v_call: TRBV30; cdr3_nt: TGTGCCTGGAGTTCGGGCCCCGGGGACTACGAGCAGTACTTC; cdr3_aa: CAWSSGPGDYEQYF
j_call: TRBJ2-7; d_call: .; clone_size: .; v_call: TRBV4-1; cdr3_nt: TGCGCCAGCAGCCAAGATGTCGGGCAGTCCCGATCGGGGGAGCAGTACTTC; cdr3_aa: CASSQDVGQSRSGEQYF
j_call: TRBJ2-1; d_call: .; clone_size: .; v_call: TRBV27; cdr3_nt: TGTGCCAGCACCGCTAGCTGGGATGAGCAGTTCTTC; cdr3_aa: CASTASWDEQFF
j_call: TRBJ1-1; d_call: .; clone_size: .; v_call: TRBV30; cdr3_nt: TGCGGGGGGGGATCATACACTGAAGCTTTCTTT; cdr3_aa: CGGGSYTEAFF
j_call: TRBJ2-3; d_call: .; clone_size: .; v_call: TRBV2; cdr3_nt: TGTGCCAGCGCGGCAGATACGCAGTATTTT; cdr3_aa: CASAADTQYF
j_call: TRBJ2-1; d_call: .; clone_size: .; v_call: TRBV7-9; cdr3_nt: TGTGCCAGCAGCTTAAGAACAAGCTCCTACAATGAGCAGTTCTTC; cdr3_aa: CASSLRTSSYNEQFF
j_call: TRBJ1-5; d_call: .; clone_size: .; v_call: TRBV4-3; cdr3_nt: TGCGCCAGCAGCCAAGATAGGGCAGATCAGCCCCAGCATTTT; cdr3_aa: CASSQDRADQPQHF
j_call: TRBJ2-1; d_call: .; clone_size: .; v_call: TRBV29-1; cdr3_nt: TGCAGCGTTGAAGGGAGGAGGGCTTACAATGAGCAGTTCTTC; cdr3_aa: CSVEGRRAYNEQFF
j_call: TRBJ2-7; d_call: .; clone_size: .; v_call: TRBV2; cdr3_nt: TGTGCCAGCAGCGACTACGAGCAGTACTTC; cdr3_aa: CASSDYEQYF
j_call: TRBJ1-4; d_call: TRBD1; clone_size: .; v_call: TRBV29-1; cdr3_nt: TGCAGCGTTAGGTGGACAGGAATTAATGAAAAACTGTTTTTT; cdr3_aa: CSVRWTGINEKLFF
j_call: TRBJ1-5; d_call: TRBD1; clone_size: .; v_call: TRBV10-3; cdr3_nt: TGTGCCATCAGTGAAGAGGGACAGGGGTACGGCCAGCCCCAGCATTTT; cdr3_aa: CAISEEGQGYGQPQHF
j_call: TRBJ1-5; d_call: TRBD1; clone_size: few; v_call: TRBV19; cdr3_nt: TGTGCCAGTAAACCTATTGCCAGGGGGCCCCAGCCCCAGCATTTT; cdr3_aa: CASKPIARGPQPQHF
j_call: TRBJ2-7; d_call: TRBD1; clone_size: .; v_call: TRBV7-9; cdr3_nt: TGTGCCAGCAGCCCCCGGGACAGGAGACCCTACGAGCAGTACTTC; cdr3_aa: CASSPRDRRPYEQYF
j_call: TRBJ1-2; d_call: .; clone_size: .; v_call: TRBV4-3; cdr3_nt: TGCGCCAGCAGCCAAGAACGCGTACGGGGCTACACCTTC; cdr3_aa: CASSQERVRGYTF
j_call: TRBJ2-3; d_call: .; clone_size: .; v_call: TRBV7-2; cdr3_nt: TGTGCCAGCAGCTCGATCCACCGGGACACATACACAGATACGCAGTATTTT; cdr3_aa: CASSSIHRDTYTDTQYF
j_call: TRBJ2-1; d_call: TRBD1; clone_size: .; v_call: TRBV7-3; cdr3_nt: TGTGCCAGCAGCCCAGATATTGGGACAGGGAGGAATGAGCAGTTCTTC; cdr3_aa: CASSPDIGTGRNEQFF
j_call: TRBJ2-7; d_call: .; clone_size: .; v_call: TRBV30; cdr3_nt: TGTGCCCGGAGGGACACATCATCCTACGAGCAGTACTTC; cdr3_aa: CARRDTSSYEQYF